These 13 T cell receptor beta chains came from one sample sequenced in a study of shared clonotypes between healthy human individuals. Some clones are missing from TCRdb's copy, which holds only in-frame ones; the method was immunoSEQ multiplex PCR. The sample records over a million clones, more than 65% being singletons. Sequenced input: memory CD4+ T cells sorted from blood. Subset described: CD45RA-negative fraction. The receptors were gathered from a man between 18 and 35 years old in good health.

V and J are TRBV4-3 and TRBJ2-7; TRBD2 matches 11 bases. V dropped 0 bases and J dropped 6; count of bases not matched to a gene: 7. The CDR3 has 16 amino acids. CDR1 LGHNA and CDR2 YSLEER come from the germline V gene. CDR3 in amino acids: CASSQDPLAGVGEQYF. CDR3 DNA: TGCGCCAGCAGCCAAGATCCACTAGCGGGAGTGGGCGAGCAGTACTTC.

This clone turned up a few times. The V gene is TRBV5-1, the J gene TRBJ1-4; 7 nucleotides align to TRBD1. Germline V lookup: CDR1 SGHRS, CDR2 YFSETQ. Unmatched junction bases numbered 12, after V lost 2 bases and J lost 8 bases. The CDR3 consists of 16 residues. The CDR3 nucleotides are TGCGCCAGCAGCTTCACCTACAGGGGAAAAGGGGAAAAACTGTTTTTT. It yields the protein CASSFTYRGKGEKLFF.

This clone was seen once. This rearrangement joins TRBV4-2 to TRBJ1-4, with D tentatively TRBD1 (6 bases). Per the germline V gene, CDR1 is LGHNA and CDR2 is YNFKEQ. V lost 1 base and J 5 bases, leaving 11 bases between the germline ends. The CDR3 extends over 15 amino acids. CDR3 residues: CASSQVGQGNEKLFF. As DNA, the CDR3 is TGTGCCAGCAGCCAAGTAGGGCAGGGGAATGAAAAACTGTTTTTT.

This chain joins TRBV5-1 and TRBJ2-2, with a weak D call TRBD1 (5 bases). The germline V and J ends were trimmed by 4 bases and 0 bases, with 13 bases remaining between them. The CDR3 contains 16 residues. The germline V gene encodes CDR1 SGHRS and CDR2 YFSETQ. In nucleotides, the CDR3 is TGCGCCAGCAGCCTCTCGGGCAGGGCGAACACCGGGGAGCTGTTTTTT. This sequence encodes CASSLSGRANTGELFF.

This clone occurred once. The DNA for the CDR3 is TGTGCCAGCAGCTCGTACAGGGACGAGCAGTACTTC. This gives the protein CASSSYRDEQYF. The chain links TRBV11-2 to TRBJ2-7, with TRBD1 as a possible D gene (6 bases). Germline V gives CDR1 SGHAT, CDR2 FQNNGV. The CDR3 totals 12 residues. The V gene lost 4 bases and the J gene lost 5 bases, with 9 bases spanning the gap.

The J gene is TRBJ2-2, the V gene TRBV5-8; D gene ambiguous. Germline V lookup: CDR1 SGHTS, CDR2 YDEGEE. The ends were cut back, 7 bases at V and 1 base at J, with 8 bases in the middle. The CDR3 totals 13 residues. The CDR3 protein is CASPPQNTGELFF. CDR3 sequence (DNA): TGTGCCAGCCCACCCCAGAACACCGGGGAGCTGTTTTTT.

Regarding this clone: This sample also contains other DNA sequences that code for the same CDR3. This rearrangement joins TRBV27 to TRBJ1-2; D unclear. Trimming removed 5 bases from V and 1 base from J, with 8 bases in between. The germline V gene has CDR1 MNHEY and CDR2 SMNVEV (reference sequence). The CDR3 spans 13 residues. The CDR3 region has the DNA TGTGCCAGCAGTCTAGGAGGTAACTATGGCTACACCTTC. This sequence encodes CASSLGGNYGYTF.

As regards this clone: Other DNA sequences in the sample encode the same CDR3. The V and J genes are TRBV6-1 and TRBJ2-5, with 7 bases fitting TRBD2. This CDR3 has 12 residues. V was clipped by 4 bases and J by 5 bases; unmatched bases: 1. Germline V lookup: CDR1 MNHNS, CDR2 SASEGT. In DNA form, the CDR3 reads TGTGCCAGCAGTGTGCGGGGGGAGACCCAGTACTTC. It is translated as CASSVRGETQYF.

The rearrangement joins TRBV25-1 to TRBJ2-3, with 9 bases identical to TRBD2. CDR1 and CDR2 from the germline V gene are MGHDK and SYGVNS. CDR3 length equals 13 residues. The junction had 3 bases not matched to a gene; V was cut back by 6 bases and J by 5 bases. CDR3 in amino acids: CASSSSGRDTQYF. The CDR3 DNA reads as TGTGCCAGCAGCAGTAGCGGGAGAGATACGCAGTATTTT. The complete variable domain, with remaining parts taken from reference TRBV25-1 and TRBJ2-3, reads EADIYQTPRYLVIGTGKKITLECSQTMGHDKMYWYQQDPGMELHLIHYSYGVNSTEKGDLSSESTVSRIRTEHFPLTLESARPSHTSQYLCASSSSGRDTQYFGPGTRLTVL.

The V gene is TRBV28, the J gene TRBJ1-3; the D gene is possibly TRBD1 (6 bases). This CDR3 comprises 15 residues. The ends were cut back, 7 bases at V and 0 bases at J, with 13 bases in the middle. CDR1 is MDHEN, CDR2 SYDVKM, per germline. This CDR3 reads CASTPGANSGNTIYF. As DNA, the CDR3 is TGTGCCAGCACCCCAGGGGCGAACTCTGGAAACACCATATATTTT.

The chain couples TRBV4-2 to TRBJ2-3; 7 bases map to TRBD2. V dropped 6 bases and J dropped 2; count of bases not matched to a gene: 11. Germline-derived CDR1 and CDR2 are LGHNA and YNFKEQ. The length of the CDR3 is 16 residues. The DNA of the CDR3 is TGTGCCAGCAGTCCGACTAGCCAGGGAAACACAGATACGCAGTATTTT. It encodes CASSPTSQGNTDTQYF.

V and J are TRBV5-1 and TRBJ2-6; a possible D gene is TRBD2 (6 bases). Trimming cost V 0 bases and J 4 bases, with 11 bases left between them. The CDR3 runs 16 residues. CDR1 SGHRS and CDR2 YFSETQ come from the germline V gene. CDR3 in DNA: TGCGCCAGCAGCTTGGCGGGGGATACCGGGGCCAACGTCCTGACTTTC. Translation gives CASSLAGDTGANVLTF.

The J gene is TRBJ1-6, the V gene TRBV5-8; D perhaps matches TRBD1 (6 bases). The CDR3 totals 14 residues. V was trimmed by 0 bases and J by 9 bases, leaving 10 bases between them. The V gene's germline CDR1 is SGHTS and CDR2 YDEGEE. CDR3 protein: CASSLDRDGSPLHF. Written as DNA, the CDR3 is TGTGCCAGCAGCTTGGACAGGGACGGTTCACCCCTCCACTTT.